Each of the 22 T cell receptor beta chains below was sequenced from the same sample in a study of cytomegalovirus exposure and HLA in healthy donors. Researchers ran the PCR with 60 Vbeta and 13 Jbeta primers. The data were produced by immunoSEQ multiplex PCR, yet TCRdb's version contains in-frame clones alone and is incomplete. This sample carries approximately 120,000 clones, about 80% of them seen once, and the ten largest clones take approximately 1.9%. Sequencing used PBMCs. The receptors stem from a human donor in good health.

This clone was detected a few times. The rearrangement links TRBV7-9 to TRBJ2-7; 8 bases fit TRBD1. CDR3 length: 16 amino acids. Germline lookup yields CDR1 SEHNR and CDR2 FQNEAQ (reference sequence). Trimming at V came to 4 bases and at J to 0 bases, leaving 8 bases not matched to a gene. The CDR3 region is CASSSRTGPSSYEQYF. Written as DNA, the CDR3 is TGTGCCAGCAGCTCACGGACAGGGCCCAGCTCCTACGAGCAGTACTTC.

Here the CDR3 reads CASSRIQGAAYGYTF. For the CDR3, the DNA is TGTGCCAGCAGCCGGATACAGGGGGCTGCCTATGGCTACACCTTC. The chain joins TRBV7-8 to TRBJ1-2; 9 bases are a match to TRBD1. V gave up 5 bases and J gave up 4 bases; unmatched junction bases: 8. Germline V gene data show CDR1 as SGHVS and CDR2 as FQNEAQ. This CDR3 region has 15 residues.

The rearrangement joins TRBV18 to TRBJ2-1; 11 bases align to TRBD2. The trim removed 5 bases at V and 5 bases at J, leaving 5 bases unmatched. CDR3 length: 15 residues. The germline gives CDR1 KGHSH, CDR2 LQKENI. The CDR3 sequence: CASSFTSGRNNEQFF. CDR3 bases: TGTGCCAGCTCATTTACTAGCGGGAGAAACAATGAGCAGTTCTTC.

This chain connects TRBV11-1 to TRBJ2-7, with 11 bases identical to TRBD1. CDR3 length equals 16 residues. CDR1 SGHAT and CDR2 FQDESV come from the germline V gene (reference sequence). Germline trimming cut 5 bases from V and 2 bases from J; bases unmatched to any gene: 8. The CDR3 spells CASSLMGQGVPYEQYF. CDR3 sequence (DNA): TGTGCCAGCAGCCTAATGGGACAGGGGGTCCCCTACGAGCAGTACTTC.

V usage is TRBV7-2 and J usage is TRBJ1-3; 8 nucleotides agree with TRBD1. This CDR3 has 16 residues. Germline lookup yields CDR1 SGHTA and CDR2 FQGNSA. The junction had 9 bases not matched to a gene; V was cut back by 1 base and J by 7 bases. The DNA for the CDR3 is TGTGCCAGCAGCTTAGGATGGACAGGGCCCTTTAACACCATATATTTT. Encoded protein: CASSLGWTGPFNTIYF.

This clone was counted a single time. V usage is TRBV27 and J usage is TRBJ2-1; 10 bases map to TRBD2. With 3 bases clipped from V and 3 bases from J, the junction kept 5 bases outside the gene matches. This CDR3 has 16 residues. Germline V gives CDR1 MNHEY, CDR2 SMNVEV (reference sequence). CDR3 in amino acids: CASSLGLATHYNEQFF. The CDR3 bases are TGTGCCAGCAGTTTGGGACTAGCGACTCACTACAATGAGCAGTTCTTC.

The chain combines TRBV29-1 with TRBJ1-5; D possibly corresponds to TRBD1 (5 bases). Trimming removed 4 bases at V and 4 bases at J, with 11 bases between. CDR3 length: 13 residues. Germline V lookup: CDR1 SQVTM, CDR2 ANQGSEA. The CDR3, as DNA: TGCAGCGTTGGGTGGGGCCTAAATCAGCCCCAGCATTTT. This gives the protein CSVGWGLNQPQHF.

This clone was recorded once. This chain uses TRBV28 with TRBJ1-4, with TRBD1 matching 7 bases. The germline V gene encodes CDR1 MDHEN and CDR2 SYDVKM. Trimming took 3 bases from V and 8 from J; bases not matched to a gene: 12. The CDR3 is 16 residues long. The CDR3 DNA reads as TGTGCCAGCAGTTTGGGACAGTCCGGAGGACAAGAAAAACTGTTTTTT. It encodes CASSLGQSGGQEKLFF.

As to this clone: At one end, the junction sequence differs from germline, possibly due to a read error. This sequence joins TRBV7-9 and TRBJ1-1; D not certain. This CDR3 spans 12 amino acids. CDR1 and CDR2 (germline): SEHNR, FQNEAQ (reference sequence). The DNA of the CDR3 is TGTTCCAGCAGCTATGAGGTTTCTGAAGCTTTCTTT. Protein sequence: CSSSYEVSEAFF.

As DNA, the CDR3 is TGTGCCAGCAGCGTAGCTAGCGGGGGGGCCGGATTTAATGAGCAGTTCTTC. It codes for CASSVASGGAGFNEQFF. The rearrangement links TRBV9 to TRBJ2-1; 12 bases align to TRBD2. V gave up 0 bases and J gave up 7 bases; unmatched junction bases: 8. Germline values: CDR1 SGDLS, CDR2 YYNGEE. The CDR3 runs to 17 residues.

This clone was counted once. This chain connects TRBV28 to TRBJ2-1; TRBD2 matches 13 bases. This CDR3 comprises 17 residues. With 4 bases clipped from V and 7 bases from J, the junction kept 10 bases outside the gene matches. Germline CDR1 reads MDHEN; CDR2 reads SYDVKM. This CDR3 is CASSSWTSGRKLNEQFF. CDR3 DNA: TGTGCCAGCAGTTCCTGGACTAGCGGGAGAAAGTTAAATGAGCAGTTCTTC.

This clone showed up just once. The chain has TRBV18 and TRBJ2-7, with 8 positions matching TRBD1. Losses at the gene ends were 5 bases for V and 6 bases for J; bases not matched to a gene: 6. There are 13 residues in the CDR3. Germline loops: CDR1 KGHSH, CDR2 LQKENI. The CDR3 spells CASSGQGRIEQYF. In DNA, the CDR3 is TGTGCCAGCTCAGGACAGGGTCGAATCGAGCAGTACTTC.

The chain couples TRBV28 to TRBJ2-1; 9 bases are shared with TRBD1. CDR3 length: 15 amino acids. The germline gives CDR1 MDHEN, CDR2 SYDVKM. The V and J ends lost 2 bases and 7 bases, in that order; junction bases with no gene match: 6. In nucleotides, the CDR3 is TGTGCCAGCAGTTTACCGGGACAGGGCAGGAATGAGCAGTTCTTC. As protein: CASSLPGQGRNEQFF.

This clone was counted a few times. This rearrangement joins TRBV9 to TRBJ2-2; 7 nucleotides match TRBD2. Unmatched junction bases numbered 6, after V lost 1 base and J lost 6 bases. The CDR3 consists of 15 residues. Germline lookup yields CDR1 SGDLS and CDR2 YYNGEE. The CDR3 bases are TGTGCCAGCAGCGTACTAGCGGTGGTTCCCGGGGAGCTGTTTTTT. The encoded protein is CASSVLAVVPGELFF.

The rearrangement joins TRBV23-1 to TRBJ2-7; 7 bases are a match to TRBD1. TRBV23-1 is reported as an ORF; its role is uncertain. The CDR3 is made up of 12 amino acids. The ends lost 7 bases at V and 5 bases at J; junction bases unmatched: 5. CDR3 sequence reads: CASNRTGDEQYF. CDR3 DNA sequence: TGCGCCAGCAACAGAACAGGGGACGAGCAGTACTTC.

V gene TRBV6-6 combines with J gene TRBJ1-2, with D possibly matching TRBD1 (6 bases). Trimming pared 4 bases from V and 3 bases from J, leaving 12 bases between. Per germline, CDR1 MNHNY and CDR2 SVGAGI (reference sequence). This CDR3 has 14 residues. CDR3 protein: CASSFRDRHYGYTF. Written as DNA, the CDR3 is TGTGCCAGCAGTTTCCGCGACAGGCACTATGGCTACACCTTC.

The chain links TRBV15 to TRBJ2-7; the match to TRBD2 covers 12 bases. Germline CDR1 reads LNHNV; CDR2 reads YYDKDF (reference sequence). The CDR3 loop spans 17 amino acids. V shed 3 bases and J 7 bases; nucleotides not matched to a gene: 13. CDR3 coding DNA: TGTGCCACCAGCAGGGGGACCGGACTAGCGGGGAACCGAGAGCAGTACTTC. Encoded protein: CATSRGTGLAGNREQYF.

The chain joins TRBV15 to TRBJ2-7; 12 positions agree with TRBD1. V lost 3 bases, J lost 8 bases, and 8 bases stayed unmatched. The length of the CDR3 is 15 residues. Per germline, CDR1 LNHNV and CDR2 YYDKDF (reference sequence). Here the CDR3 reads CATSSTGDRGRKQYF. The CDR3 coding sequence is TGTGCCACCAGCAGTACGGGGGACAGGGGGCGAAAGCAGTACTTC. The variable domain in full, with the rest retrieved from reference TRBV15 and TRBJ2-7, is DAMVIQNPRYQVTQFGKPVTLSCSQTLNHNVMYWYQQKSSQAPKLLFHYYDKDFNNEADTPDNFQSRRPNTSFCFLDIRSPGLGDTAMYLCATSSTGDRGRKQYFGPGTRLTVT.

A single count supports this clone. This chain's CDR3 is CASSPLGPGRKAFF. The CDR3 nucleotides are TGTGCCAGCAGTCCCCTGGGACCCGGGAGGAAAGCTTTCTTT. V gene TRBV28 combines with J gene TRBJ1-1, with D perhaps matching TRBD1 (5 bases). Trimming removed 5 bases at V and 9 bases at J, with 19 bases between. The CDR3 runs 14 residues. The germline CDR1 and CDR2 sequences are MDHEN and SYDVKM.

The genes are TRBV29-1 and TRBJ2-1; no clear D gene. Germline CDR1 is SQVTM and CDR2 is ANQGSEA. The CDR3 covers 11 residues. V was trimmed by 0 bases and J by 12 bases, leaving 9 bases between them. In DNA, the CDR3 is TGCAGCGTTGAAGATGGAGTAGTGCAGTTCTTC. This encodes CSVEDGVVQFF.

This clone was counted only a few times. The rearrangement joins TRBV5-4 to TRBJ1-4; possibly TRBD1 for D (5 bases). The CDR3 runs 14 residues. V lost 3 bases and J lost 7, with 13 bases in between. Looked up from germline, CDR1 is SGHNT and CDR2 is YYREEE (reference sequence). The CDR3 DNA reads as TGTGCCAGCAGCTCAGGGTTTAGGGGTGAAAAACTGTTTTTT. It specifies CASSSGFRGEKLFF.

This chain links TRBV19 with TRBJ1-5, with TRBD1 identical over 7 bases. Germline CDR1 reads LNHDA; CDR2 reads SQIVND (reference sequence). CDR3 length equals 16 residues. V dropped 9 bases and J dropped 0; count of bases not matched to a gene: 11. The CDR3 bases are TGTGCCAGCGAGACAGGGTTCTCTTATAGCAATCAGCCCCAGCATTTT. It codes for CASETGFSYSNQPQHF.